This T cell receptor (beta chain) was retrieved from a study of shared clonotypes between healthy human individuals. Terminally differentiated effector memory CD45RA+ cells were left out of the naive CD8 fraction, which was CD45RO-negative and positively selected for CCR7. All donors were Caucasian adults living in Nashville, Tennessee. TCRdb's table, derived via immunoSEQ multiplex PCR, lists solely in-frame clones and lacks some. The table records under 2,000,000 clones, about 94% of them present only once. The receptor was derived from a man younger than 35 in good health. The sequenced sample consisted of naive CD8+ T cells sorted from blood.

In DNA form, the CDR3 reads TGTGCCAGCAGTTCCCGGGACCGAACGCAGTATTTT. This gives the protein CASSSRDRTQYF. This chain connects TRBV27 to TRBJ2-3; D tentatively reads TRBD1 or TRBD2 (5 bases each). Trimming pared 4 bases from V and 9 bases from J, leaving 11 bases between. Germline values: CDR1 MNHEY, CDR2 SMNVEV (reference sequence). The CDR3 sequence is 12 residues long.